These 18 T cell receptor beta chains originate from one sample sequenced in a study of blood T cell repertoires in COVID-19. The repertoire was sequenced with immunoSEQ multiplex PCR; TCRdb's copy has only in-frame clones and lacks some. The sample includes roughly 160,000 clones, 80% seen only once; the top ten take about 3.4%. Sequenced input: PBMCs or T cells enriched from blood (not recorded which). The receptor source for this set is a woman in her fifties or sixties who had recovered from COVID-19.

The chain links TRBV6-5 to TRBJ2-5, with 9 bases lining up with TRBD1. Looked up from germline, CDR1 is MNHEY and CDR2 is SVGAGI. V was clipped by 6 bases and J by 4 bases; unmatched bases: 3. The CDR3 loop spans 13 amino acids. CDR3 residues: CASSGQGRETQYF. The CDR3 bases are TGTGCCAGCAGCGGACAGGGGCGAGAGACCCAGTACTTC.

V usage is TRBV9 and J usage is TRBJ2-4, with 10 bases that match TRBD1. CDR1 is SGDLS and CDR2 is YYNGEE in the germline V gene. This CDR3 has 16 residues. The trim removed 4 bases at V and 10 bases at J, leaving 14 bases unmatched. In DNA, the CDR3 is TGTGCCAGCAGCCCGAGACAGGGGGCGTCCGTTTGGATTCAGTACTTC. This codes for CASSPRQGASVWIQYF.

The chain joins TRBV9 to TRBJ2-3, with a tentative D call TRBD1 (6 bases). The CDR3 contains 14 residues. The germline V gene has CDR1 SGDLS and CDR2 YYNGEE. V gave up 3 bases and J gave up 4 bases, with 12 bases separating them. The CDR3 here is CASSARGTADTQYF. CDR3 sequence (DNA): TGTGCCAGCAGCGCCAGGGGAACGGCAGATACGCAGTATTTT.

The genes are TRBV11-2 and TRBJ1-6; D is unresolved. Germline V gene sequence: CDR1 SGHAT, CDR2 FQNNGV. V was trimmed by 1 base and J by 0 bases, leaving 7 bases between them. CDR3 size: 16 residues. The DNA for the CDR3 is TGTGCCAGCAGCTTAGCCGCAGGCTCCTATAATTCACCCCTCCACTTT. As protein: CASSLAAGSYNSPLHF.

The gene calls are TRBV6-4 and TRBJ2-6, with D possibly matching TRBD2 (5 bases). Trimming left V 6 bases short and J 2 bases short, with 11 bases between. CDR1 MRHNA and CDR2 SNTAGT come from the germline V gene. The CDR3 totals 15 residues. CDR3 nucleotide sequence: TGTGCCAGCAGAGAAGAGGGAACTGGGGCCAACGTCCTGACTTTC. It yields the protein CASREEGTGANVLTF.

The chain employs TRBV19 and TRBJ1-4; tentative D call: TRBD1 (5 bases). From germline, CDR1 is LNHDA and CDR2 SQIVND (reference sequence). Trimming took off 5 bases at V and 1 base at J, with 14 bases between the two ends. The length of the CDR3 is 16 residues. The CDR3 loop is CASSGGSGETNEKLFF. CDR3 DNA: TGTGCCAGTAGTGGGGGGTCCGGGGAAACTAATGAAAAACTGTTTTTT.

This clone was seen just once. The J gene is TRBJ2-3, the V gene TRBV2, with D tentatively TRBD2 (7 bases). Germline values: CDR1 SNHLY, CDR2 FYNNEI. V shed 2 bases and J shed 2 bases, with 14 bases lying between them. The length of the CDR3 is 16 residues. The CDR3, as DNA: TGTGCCAGCAGTGAATTAGGGGGACTAAACACAGATACGCAGTATTTT. This translates into CASSELGGLNTDTQYF.

The chain links TRBV11-2 to TRBJ2-5; D is perhaps TRBD2 (6 bases). The CDR3 has 18 amino acids. Germline-derived CDR1 and CDR2 are SGHAT and FQNNGV. Trimming removed 0 bases at V and 2 bases at J, with 19 bases between. This CDR3 is CASSLEATSPSFQETQYF. DNA for the CDR3: TGTGCCAGCAGCTTAGAGGCAACTAGCCCATCATTTCAAGAGACCCAGTACTTC.

This chain uses TRBV3-1 (or the pseudogene TRBV3-2) with TRBJ2-7, with 7 nucleotides matching TRBD1. V dropped 0 bases and J dropped 4; count of bases not matched to a gene: 6. Germline V lookup: CDR1 LGHDT, CDR2 YNNKEL (reference sequence). This CDR3 contains 15 residues. The CDR3 here is CASSQDRGRGYEQYF. As DNA, the CDR3 is TGTGCCAGCAGCCAAGATAGGGGCAGGGGGTACGAGCAGTACTTC.

The rearrangement joins TRBV5-1 to TRBJ2-7; 7 bases are shared with TRBD1. V shed 2 bases, J shed 3 bases, and the junction held 11 bases outside the gene matches. CDR1 is SGHRS and CDR2 is YFSETQ in the germline V gene. CDR3 length: 16 amino acids. Here the CDR3 reads CASSFKGDRVVYEQYF. The CDR3 nucleotides read TGCGCCAGCAGCTTCAAAGGAGACAGGGTCGTCTACGAGCAGTACTTC.

The rearrangement links TRBV11-2 to TRBJ2-1, with D tentatively TRBD2 (6 bases). Germline-derived CDR1 and CDR2 are SGHAT and FQNNGV. The CDR3 contains 14 residues. Between the trimmed V and J ends, which lost 5 bases and 9 bases, there was a span of 17 bases. The CDR3 protein is CASSLLLLATEQFF. The CDR3 region has the DNA TGTGCCAGCAGCCTCCTCTTGCTAGCGACTGAGCAGTTCTTC.

This clone was recorded once. This chain uses TRBV2 with TRBJ1-5; TRBD1 aligns across 7 bases. Trimming cost V 7 bases and J 7 bases; bases outside gene matches: 10. The germline CDR1 and CDR2 sequences are SNHLY and FYNNEI. The CDR3 length is 14 residues. The CDR3 region is CASTPDREWQPQHF. CDR3 sequence (DNA): TGTGCCAGCACCCCTGACAGGGAATGGCAGCCCCAGCATTTT.

V usage is TRBV18 and J usage is TRBJ2-5, with D possibly being TRBD2 (6 bases). The CDR3 has 15 residues. CDR1 KGHSH and CDR2 LQKENI come from the germline V gene. The ends were cut back, 0 bases at V and 5 bases at J, with 13 bases in the middle. As DNA, the CDR3 is TGTGCCAGCTCACCACCGAGCGGGTCTTGGGAGACCCAGTACTTC. Amino acid sequence: CASSPPSGSWETQYF.

The rearrangement joins TRBV6-5 to TRBJ2-7; 8 positions match TRBD2. Trimming cost V 8 bases and J 1 base; bases outside gene matches: 10. This CDR3 region has 15 residues. Germline CDR1 is MNHEY and CDR2 is SVGAGI. CDR3: CASAREGLISYEQYF. The CDR3 DNA sequence: TGTGCCAGCGCCCGGGAGGGGCTAATTTCCTACGAGCAGTACTTC.

The chain is built from TRBV2 and TRBJ1-6, with TRBD1 identical over 9 bases. The CDR3 runs to 13 residues. CDR1 is SNHLY, CDR2 FYNNEI, per germline. V lost 10 bases to trimming and J lost 9 bases; unmatched junction nucleotides: 7. CDR3 sequence (DNA): TGTGCCACCAACAGGGGGCTTACTTCACCCCTCCACTTT. Its protein is CATNRGLTSPLHF.

This clone was counted a few times. V is TRBV7-9 and J is TRBJ2-7; a possible D gene is TRBD1 (5 bases). Looked up from germline, CDR1 is SEHNR and CDR2 is FQNEAQ (reference sequence). The CDR3 length is 15 residues. V was shortened by 4 bases and J by 1 base, with 14 bases between the two germline ends. DNA of the CDR3: TGTGCCAGCAGCTATGATCCAAGGGGATCCTACGAGCAGTACTTC. As protein: CASSYDPRGSYEQYF.

The chain combines TRBV13 with TRBJ1-1, with 7 bases matching TRBD1. Per the germline V gene, CDR1 is PRHDT and CDR2 is FYEKMQ (reference sequence). This CDR3 is built from 15 residues. J gave up 2 bases and V 4 bases, and 7 bases lay outside the gene matches. CDR3 in amino acids: CASSSTGTANTEAFF. In nucleotides, the CDR3 is TGTGCCAGCAGCTCGACCGGGACAGCAAACACTGAAGCTTTCTTT.

This chain joins TRBV30 and TRBJ1-5, with 9 bases fitting TRBD1. The CDR3 consists of 17 residues. Germline loops: CDR1 GTSNPN, CDR2 SVGIG (reference sequence). V trimming: 1 base; J trimming: 4 bases; junction bases outside the gene matches: 11. CDR3 sequence reads: CAWSGGQGRRENQPQHF. The CDR3 region has the DNA TGTGCCTGGAGTGGGGGACAGGGACGGCGAGAGAATCAGCCCCAGCATTTT.